This TCR beta chain is from a study of T cells in Graves' hyperthyroidism and ophthalmopathy. This clonotype was recorded a few times. What it recognizes is unknown. This CDR3 has 15 residues. Trimming took 1 base from V and 5 from J, leaving 17 bases between them. In germline, CDR1 is DFQATT, CDR2 SNEGSKA (reference sequence). Study conclusions and caveats: A model using 13 V-J features told ophthalmopathy apart from stable hyperthyroidism.

Individuals with ophthalmopathy presented a Clinical Activity Score of at least 3, a NOSPECS grade of at least 4 and a duration under 3 months. Patients were excluded for uncontrolled infection, other autoimmune disease, pregnancy or lactation. RNA transcripts yielded amplified TCR beta CDR3 regions. The HTBI set primed first-round TCR CDR3 RT-PCR. TCRdb re-derived calls from the multiplex PCR reads in MiXCR, one entry per CDR3 protein. The sample has hundreds of thousands of distinct CDR3 sequences; about 13% are singletons. Sequences were obtained from blood. The clonotype was recovered from a middle-aged woman with Graves' ophthalmopathy. The chain combines TRBV20-1 with TRBJ2-5, with a tentative D call TRBD1 (5 bases). CDR3 nucleotide sequence: TGCAGTGCTAGAGTTCCAGGGCAGGGTGGGGAGACCCAGTACTTC. Its protein product is CSARVPGQGGETQYF.